This entry lists 20 T cell receptor beta chains sequenced from one sample in a study of cytomegalovirus exposure and HLA in healthy donors. The PCR used 60 Vbeta and 13 Jbeta primers. Generated by immunoSEQ multiplex PCR, the TCRdb table keeps only in-frame clones and is missing some. The table has 150,000 to 200,000 clones, 79% seen once. The sequenced sample consisted of PBMCs. These receptors came from a woman aged 45-65 years in good health and CMV-seronegative.

This chain links TRBV4-3 with TRBJ2-1; D is perhaps TRBD2 (6 bases). Germline CDR1 is LGHNA and CDR2 is YSLEER. The CDR3 loop spans 15 amino acids. Trimming removed 1 base from V and 4 bases from J, with 11 bases in between. The CDR3 protein is CASSQVLALYNEQFF. Written as DNA, the CDR3 is TGCGCCAGCAGCCAAGTTCTAGCGCTGTACAATGAGCAGTTCTTC.

This chain uses TRBV5-6 with TRBJ2-5; 7 bases agree with TRBD1. The end of the DNA is better explained by TRBJ2-7, so the J call may be wrong. The CDR3 is 14 amino acids. CDR1 is SGHDT, CDR2 YYEEEE, per germline. In DNA form, the CDR3 reads TGTGCCAGCAGCCCGACAGGGATATCGTACGAGCAGTACTTC. This codes for CASSPTGISYEQYF.

As regards this clone: The germline gene is not matched at one end of the junction; a read error may be the cause. This chain joins TRBV7-9 and TRBJ1-6; 7 bases are shared with TRBD1. Germline V gene data show CDR1 as SEHNR and CDR2 as FQNEAQ (reference sequence). CDR3 length: 14 amino acids. CDR3: CSSSWDSPNSPLHF. CDR3 DNA: TGTTCCAGCAGCTGGGACAGTCCAAATTCACCCCTCCACTTT.

This clone was counted a few times. CDR3 protein: CASSGTSGRVYEQYF. CDR3 DNA sequence: TGCGCCAGCAGTGGGACTAGCGGGAGAGTCTACGAGCAGTACTTC. The chain has TRBV10-1 and TRBJ2-7, with 13 positions matching TRBD2. The ends lost 4 bases at V and 3 bases at J; junction bases unmatched: 3. CDR3 length equals 15 residues. Germline assignment: CDR1 WNHNN and CDR2 SYGVQD (reference sequence).

The chain employs TRBV6-5 and TRBJ1-3; 7 bases match TRBD1. CDR3 length: 15 amino acids. The germline gives CDR1 MNHEY, CDR2 SVGAGI. The V and J ends lost 6 bases and 3 bases, in that order; junction bases with no gene match: 8. The DNA for the CDR3 is TGTGCCAGCAGCACACAGGGGTCTAGTGGAAACACCATATATTTT. It is translated as CASSTQGSSGNTIYF.

This chain connects TRBV19 to TRBJ1-1; TRBD1 might be the D (5 bases). V gave up 1 base and J gave up 1 base, with 10 bases separating them. Germline V gene lookup returns CDR1 LNHDA and CDR2 SQIVND (reference sequence). The length of the CDR3 is 15 residues. Here the CDR3 DNA reads TGTGCCAGTAGTATAGGGGGCCTGACGAACACTGAAGCTTTCTTT. This sequence encodes CASSIGGLTNTEAFF.

The chain combines TRBV12-5 with TRBJ1-2; D not certain. Germline CDR1 is LGHNT and CDR2 is FRNRAP. The CDR3 totals 11 residues. With 4 bases removed from V and 4 bases from J, the gap between germline ends came to 4 bases. CDR3 sequence reads: CASGSSYGYTF. The CDR3 nucleotides read TGTGCTAGTGGTTCCTCCTATGGCTACACCTTC.

The rearrangement uses TRBV5-1 and TRBJ1-1, with D possibly being TRBD1 (5 bases). The V gene lost 0 bases and the J gene lost 5 bases, with 17 bases spanning the gap. Per the germline V gene, CDR1 is SGHRS and CDR2 is YFSETQ. CDR3 size: 16 residues. CDR3 in DNA: TGCGCCAGCAGCTTGGTTGGGGGGATAGGACGAACTGAAGCTTTCTTT. It yields the protein CASSLVGGIGRTEAFF.

The genes are TRBV6-5 and TRBJ2-7; a possible D gene is TRBD1 (5 bases). The CDR3 runs to 13 residues. The V and J ends lost 4 bases and 1 base respectively, with 8 bases between them. Germline V CDR1 and CDR2: MNHEY, SVGAGI. This chain's CDR3 is CASSSGFSYEQYF. CDR3 DNA: TGTGCCAGCAGTTCAGGGTTTTCCTACGAGCAGTACTTC.

The V call is TRBV19, the J call TRBJ1-4, with a weak D call TRBD1 (5 bases). This CDR3 contains 14 residues. The germline V and J ends were trimmed by 10 bases and 7 bases, with 19 bases remaining between them. Germline CDR1 LNHDA, CDR2 SQIVND (reference sequence). The CDR3 protein is CATFSPGSSEKLFF. For the CDR3, the DNA is TGTGCCACCTTCTCACCAGGGTCTAGTGAAAAACTGTTTTTT.

J is TRBJ2-4 and V is TRBV4-1; 9 bases are a match to TRBD1. J was trimmed by 7 bases and V by 3 bases; bases with no gene match: 7. Germline CDR1 and CDR2: MGHRA and YSYEKL. The CDR3 loop spans 15 amino acids. The CDR3 reads CASSQPGQGRNIQYF. CDR3 nucleotides: TGCGCCAGCAGCCAGCCGGGACAGGGCAGGAACATTCAGTACTTC.

The V gene is TRBV20-1, the J gene TRBJ2-3; no clear D gene. Per the germline V gene, CDR1 is DFQATT and CDR2 is SNEGSKA (reference sequence). The CDR3 loop spans 11 amino acids. The V end lost 3 bases, the J end lost 5 bases, and 6 bases lay between the germline ends. The CDR3 here is CSASEVDTQYF. CDR3 DNA: TGCAGTGCTAGCGAGGTAGATACGCAGTATTTT.

This clone was seen just once. V usage is TRBV29-1 and J usage is TRBJ1-1; TRBD1 matches at 8 bases. The CDR3 is made up of 13 amino acids. Trimming cost V 7 bases and J 3 bases; bases outside gene matches: 7. Germline V gene lookup returns CDR1 SQVTM and CDR2 ANQGSEA. The CDR3 bases are TGCAGCGCCGACAGGGGAGGCGACACTGAAGCTTTCTTT. As protein: CSADRGGDTEAFF.

The CDR3 DNA sequence: TGTGCCAGCAGTAGAGGACAGGACCCCTACAATGAGCAGTTCTTC. Translated, it gives CASSRGQDPYNEQFF. The chain has TRBV6-1 and TRBJ2-1, with 7 bases aligning to TRBD1. The CDR3 is made up of 15 amino acids. Germline V gene sequence: CDR1 MNHNS, CDR2 SASEGT. V shed 5 bases, J shed 2 bases, and the junction held 6 bases outside the gene matches.

This clone was picked up a small number of times. The J gene is TRBJ1-1, the V gene TRBV6-1, with a possible D match to TRBD1 (6 bases). The CDR3 length is 15 residues. Germline lookup yields CDR1 MNHNS and CDR2 SASEGT. V dropped 5 bases and J dropped 2 bases, with 15 bases sitting between them. CDR3 protein: CASSRSRGYNTEAFF. CDR3 bases: TGTGCCAGCAGTCGTAGCAGGGGATATAACACTGAAGCTTTCTTT.

The V call is TRBV7-9, the J call TRBJ1-5; possible D gene TRBD1, 6 bases. Trimming removed 5 bases at V and 5 bases at J, with 19 bases between. The CDR3 loop spans 16 amino acids. The V gene's germline CDR1 is SEHNR and CDR2 FQNEAQ (reference sequence). Written as DNA, the CDR3 is TGTGCCAGCAGCCCATGGGGTAGGGGGGGCGATCAGCCCCAGCATTTT. This codes for CASSPWGRGGDQPQHF.

The J gene is TRBJ2-1, the V gene TRBV5-1; 14 nucleotides match TRBD2. Trimming removed 3 bases from V and 3 bases from J; junction bases left unmatched: 5. The CDR3 has 17 amino acids. Germline assignment: CDR1 SGHRS and CDR2 YFSETQ. The CDR3: CASSYYGTSGGYNEQFF. CDR3 sequence (DNA): TGCGCCAGCAGCTACTACGGGACTAGCGGGGGCTACAATGAGCAGTTCTTC.

J is TRBJ2-3 and V is TRBV5-1; 15 nucleotides match TRBD2. The germline CDR1 and CDR2 sequences are SGHRS and YFSETQ. The CDR3 extends over 16 amino acids. V shed 4 bases, J shed 6 bases, and the junction held 6 bases outside the gene matches. CDR3 loop: CASSHQGTSGRDTQYF. In nucleotides, the CDR3 is TGCGCCAGCAGCCACCAAGGGACTAGCGGGAGGGATACGCAGTATTTT.

The sample holds a few counts of this clone. V is TRBV7-9 and J is TRBJ1-1; 7 nucleotides line up with TRBD1. The CDR3 is made up of 16 amino acids. The J segment lost 3 bases and the V segment lost 5 bases, leaving 12 bases of the junction unmatched. Germline assignment: CDR1 SEHNR and CDR2 FQNEAQ (reference sequence). The CDR3, as DNA: TGTGCCAGCAGCCCAACGCCGCCAGGGGGGCACACTGAAGCTTTCTTT. Translation gives CASSPTPPGGHTEAFF.

The rearrangement links TRBV6-5 to TRBJ2-3; D ambiguous. The CDR3 is made up of 16 amino acids. The germline CDR1 and CDR2 sequences are MNHEY and SVGAGI. Trimming removed 2 bases at V and 0 bases at J, with 12 bases between. Written as DNA, the CDR3 is TGTGCCAGCAGTTACGTTTCCTTTTCTAGCACAGATACGCAGTATTTT. Protein sequence: CASSYVSFSSTDTQYF.